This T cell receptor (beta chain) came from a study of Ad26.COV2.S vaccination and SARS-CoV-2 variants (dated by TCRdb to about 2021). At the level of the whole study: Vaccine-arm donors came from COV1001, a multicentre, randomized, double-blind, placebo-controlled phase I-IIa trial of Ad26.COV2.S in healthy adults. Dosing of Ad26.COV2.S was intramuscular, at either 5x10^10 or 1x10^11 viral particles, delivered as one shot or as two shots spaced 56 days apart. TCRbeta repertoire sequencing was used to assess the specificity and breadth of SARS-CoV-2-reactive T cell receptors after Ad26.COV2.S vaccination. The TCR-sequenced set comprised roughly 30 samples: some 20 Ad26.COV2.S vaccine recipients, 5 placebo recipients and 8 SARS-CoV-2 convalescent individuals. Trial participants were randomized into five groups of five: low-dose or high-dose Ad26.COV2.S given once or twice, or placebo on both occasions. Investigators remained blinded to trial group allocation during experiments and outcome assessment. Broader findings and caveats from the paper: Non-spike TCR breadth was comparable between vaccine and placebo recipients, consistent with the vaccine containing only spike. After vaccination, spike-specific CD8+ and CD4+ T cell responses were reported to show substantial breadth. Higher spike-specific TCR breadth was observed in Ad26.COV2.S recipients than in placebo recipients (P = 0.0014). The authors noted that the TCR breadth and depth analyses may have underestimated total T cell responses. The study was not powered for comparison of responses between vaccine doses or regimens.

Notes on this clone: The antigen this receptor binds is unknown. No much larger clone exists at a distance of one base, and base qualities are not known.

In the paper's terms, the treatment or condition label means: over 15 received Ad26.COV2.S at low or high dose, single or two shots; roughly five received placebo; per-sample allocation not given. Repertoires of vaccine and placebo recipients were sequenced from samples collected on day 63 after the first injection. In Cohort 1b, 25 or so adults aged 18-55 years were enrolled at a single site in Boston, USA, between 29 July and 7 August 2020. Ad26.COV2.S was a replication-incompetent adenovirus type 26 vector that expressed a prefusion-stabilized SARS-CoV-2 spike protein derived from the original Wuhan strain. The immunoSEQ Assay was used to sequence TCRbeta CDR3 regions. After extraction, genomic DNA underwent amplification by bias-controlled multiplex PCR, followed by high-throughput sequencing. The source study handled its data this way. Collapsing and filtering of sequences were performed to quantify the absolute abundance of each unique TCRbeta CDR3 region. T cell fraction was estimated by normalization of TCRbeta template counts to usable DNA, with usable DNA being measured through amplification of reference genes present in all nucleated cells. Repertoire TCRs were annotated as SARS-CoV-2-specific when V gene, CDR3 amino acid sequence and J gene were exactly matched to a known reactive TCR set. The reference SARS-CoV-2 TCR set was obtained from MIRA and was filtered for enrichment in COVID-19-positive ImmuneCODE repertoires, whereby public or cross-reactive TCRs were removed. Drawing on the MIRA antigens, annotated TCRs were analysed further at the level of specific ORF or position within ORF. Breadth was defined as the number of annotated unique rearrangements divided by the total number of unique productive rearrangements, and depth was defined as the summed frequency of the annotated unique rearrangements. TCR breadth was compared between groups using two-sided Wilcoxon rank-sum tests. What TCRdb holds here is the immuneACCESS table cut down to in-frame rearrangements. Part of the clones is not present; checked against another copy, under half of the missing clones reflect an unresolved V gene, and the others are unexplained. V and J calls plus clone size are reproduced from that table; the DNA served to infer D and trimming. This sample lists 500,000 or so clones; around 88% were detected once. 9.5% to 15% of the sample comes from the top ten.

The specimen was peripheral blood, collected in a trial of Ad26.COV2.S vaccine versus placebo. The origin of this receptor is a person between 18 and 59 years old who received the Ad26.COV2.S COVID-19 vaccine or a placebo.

The sequenced DNA: TGTGCCAGCAGACGAGGCCTAGCGGGCCTTAGCACAGATACGCAGTATTTT. Translated, this is CASRRGLAGLSTDTQYF. This sequence uses TRBV6-6 and TRBJ2-3, with TRBD2 matching 8 junction bases. Its CDR3 holds 17 amino acids, cysteine through phenylalanine. This entry keeps only the CDR3 DNA: 51 bases, framed from base 1. CDR1 and CDR2 are read off the germline V gene (reference sequence) as MNHNY and SVGAGI. The germline V and J ends show losses of 6 bases and 0 bases respectively, and no gene match explains 11 bases of the junction.